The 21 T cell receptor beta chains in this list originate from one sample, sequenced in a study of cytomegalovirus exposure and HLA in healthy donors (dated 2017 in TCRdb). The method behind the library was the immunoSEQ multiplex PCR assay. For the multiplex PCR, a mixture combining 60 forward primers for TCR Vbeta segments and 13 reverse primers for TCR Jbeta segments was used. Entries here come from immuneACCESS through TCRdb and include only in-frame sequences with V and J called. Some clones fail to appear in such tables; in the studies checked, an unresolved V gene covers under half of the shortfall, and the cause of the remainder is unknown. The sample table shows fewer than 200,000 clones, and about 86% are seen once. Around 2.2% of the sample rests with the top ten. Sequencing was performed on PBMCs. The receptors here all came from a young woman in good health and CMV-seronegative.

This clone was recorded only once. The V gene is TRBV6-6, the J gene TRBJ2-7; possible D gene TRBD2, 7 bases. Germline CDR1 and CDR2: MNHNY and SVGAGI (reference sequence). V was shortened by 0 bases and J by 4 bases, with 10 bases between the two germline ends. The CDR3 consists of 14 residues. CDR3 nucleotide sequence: TGTGCCAGCAGTTACTCGGGGGGGCCGTACGAGCAGTACTTC. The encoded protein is CASSYSGGPYEQYF.

CDR3 loop: CASSPQPLQGSSGNTIYF. The CDR3 nucleotides are TGTGCCAGCAGCCCCCAACCTTTACAGGGGAGCTCTGGAAACACCATATATTTT. This chain connects TRBV7-2 to TRBJ1-3; 7 nucleotides line up with TRBD1. Germline loops: CDR1 SGHTA, CDR2 FQGNSA. This CDR3 spans 18 amino acids. J lost 0 bases, V lost 5 bases, and 13 bases had no gene match.

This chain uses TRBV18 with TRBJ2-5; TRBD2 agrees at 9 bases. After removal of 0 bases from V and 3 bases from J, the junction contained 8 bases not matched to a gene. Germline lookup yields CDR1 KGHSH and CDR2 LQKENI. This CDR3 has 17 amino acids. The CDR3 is CASSPPPRASGEETQYF. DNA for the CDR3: TGTGCCAGCTCACCACCCCCCCGTGCTAGCGGGGAAGAGACCCAGTACTTC.

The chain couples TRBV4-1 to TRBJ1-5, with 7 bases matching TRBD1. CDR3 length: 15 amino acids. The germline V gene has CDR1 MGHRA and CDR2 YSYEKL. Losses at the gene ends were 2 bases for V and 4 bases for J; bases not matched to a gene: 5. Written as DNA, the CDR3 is TGCGCCAGCAGCCAACCCGGGACAGCTAATCAGCCCCAGCATTTT. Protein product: CASSQPGTANQPQHF.

DNA of the CDR3: TGTGCCAGCAGTACTCTAAGCACTGAAGCTTTCTTT. This sequence encodes CASSTLSTEAFF. The genes are TRBV28 and TRBJ1-1, with D hard to call. The length of the CDR3 is 12 residues. Germline CDR1 is MDHEN and CDR2 is SYDVKM. Trimming pared 5 bases from V and 4 bases from J, leaving 8 bases between.

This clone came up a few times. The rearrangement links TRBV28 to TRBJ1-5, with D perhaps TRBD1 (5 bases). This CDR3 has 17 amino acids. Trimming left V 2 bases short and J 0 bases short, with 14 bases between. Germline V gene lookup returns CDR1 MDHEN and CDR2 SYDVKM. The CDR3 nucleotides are TGTGCCAGCAGTTTAGGGCAGGGAAAATATAGCAATCAGCCCCAGCATTTT. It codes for CASSLGQGKYSNQPQHF. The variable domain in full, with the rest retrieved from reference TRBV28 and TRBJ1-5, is DVKVTQSSRYLVKRTGEKVFLECVQDMDHENMFWYRQDPGLGLRLIYFSYDVKMKEKGDIPEGYSVSREKKERFSLILESASTNQTSMYLCASSLGQGKYSNQPQHFGDGTRLSIL.

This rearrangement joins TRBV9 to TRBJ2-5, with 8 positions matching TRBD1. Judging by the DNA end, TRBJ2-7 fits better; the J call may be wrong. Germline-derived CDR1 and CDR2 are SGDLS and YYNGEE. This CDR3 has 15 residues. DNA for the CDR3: TGTGCCAGCAGCGCAGGGGGCTCAGGATTCTACGAGCAGTACTTC. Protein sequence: CASSAGGSGFYEQYF.

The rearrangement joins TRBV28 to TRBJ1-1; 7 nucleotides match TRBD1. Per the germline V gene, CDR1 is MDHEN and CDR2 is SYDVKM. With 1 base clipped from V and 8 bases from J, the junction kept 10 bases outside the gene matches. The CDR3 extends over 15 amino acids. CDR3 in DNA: TGTGCCAGCAGTTTATTGTCACAGGGGCGCCTCGAAGCTTTCTTT. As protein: CASSLLSQGRLEAFF.

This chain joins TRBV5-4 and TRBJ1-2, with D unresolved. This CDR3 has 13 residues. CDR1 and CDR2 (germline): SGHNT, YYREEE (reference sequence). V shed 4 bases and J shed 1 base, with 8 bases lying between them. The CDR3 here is CASSVGLNYGYTF. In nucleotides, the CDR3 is TGTGCCAGCAGCGTCGGACTTAACTATGGCTACACCTTC. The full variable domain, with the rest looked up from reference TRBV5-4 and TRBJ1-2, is ETGVTQSPTHLIKTRGQQVTLRCSSQSGHNTVSWYQQALGQGPQFIFQYYREEENGRGNFPPRFSGLQFPNYSSELNVNALELDDSALYLCASSVGLNYGYTFGSGTRLTVV.

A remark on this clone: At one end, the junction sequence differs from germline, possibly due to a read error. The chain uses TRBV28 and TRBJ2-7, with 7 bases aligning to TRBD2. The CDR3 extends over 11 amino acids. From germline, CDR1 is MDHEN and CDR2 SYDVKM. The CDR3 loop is CASSISGVVAF. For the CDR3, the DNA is TGTGCCAGCAGCATCAGCGGGGTGGTCGCCTTC.

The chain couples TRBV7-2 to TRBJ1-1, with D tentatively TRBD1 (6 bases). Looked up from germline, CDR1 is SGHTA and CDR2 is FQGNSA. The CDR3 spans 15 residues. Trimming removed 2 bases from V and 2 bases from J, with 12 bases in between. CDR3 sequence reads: CASSLSGTTNTEAFF. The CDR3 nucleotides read TGTGCCAGCAGCTTATCGGGGACAACTAACACTGAAGCTTTCTTT.

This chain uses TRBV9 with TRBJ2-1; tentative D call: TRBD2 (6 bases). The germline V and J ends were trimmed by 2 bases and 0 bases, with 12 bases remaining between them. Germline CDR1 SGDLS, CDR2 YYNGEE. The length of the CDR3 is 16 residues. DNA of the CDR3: TGTGCCAGCAGCGTCGACGGGGGTCGCTCCTACAATGAGCAGTTCTTC. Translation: CASSVDGGRSYNEQFF.

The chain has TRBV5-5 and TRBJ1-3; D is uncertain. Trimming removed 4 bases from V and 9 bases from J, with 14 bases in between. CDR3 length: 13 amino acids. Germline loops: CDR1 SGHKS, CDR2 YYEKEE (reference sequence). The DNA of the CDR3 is TGTGCCAGCAGCCCCTTTCTGGGCTTCACCATATATTTT. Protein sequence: CASSPFLGFTIYF.

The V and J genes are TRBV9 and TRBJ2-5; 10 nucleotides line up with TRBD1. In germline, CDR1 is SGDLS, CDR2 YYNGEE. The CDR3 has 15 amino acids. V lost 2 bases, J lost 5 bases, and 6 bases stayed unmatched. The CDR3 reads CASSVGQGDRETQYF. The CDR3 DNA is TGTGCCAGCAGCGTTGGACAGGGGGATCGGGAGACCCAGTACTTC.

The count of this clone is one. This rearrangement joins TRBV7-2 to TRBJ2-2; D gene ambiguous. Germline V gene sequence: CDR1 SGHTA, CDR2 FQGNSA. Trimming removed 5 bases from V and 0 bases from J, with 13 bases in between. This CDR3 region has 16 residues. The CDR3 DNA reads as TGTGCCAGCAGCCCACACCGCACCGCGAACACCGGGGAGCTGTTTTTT. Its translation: CASSPHRTANTGELFF.

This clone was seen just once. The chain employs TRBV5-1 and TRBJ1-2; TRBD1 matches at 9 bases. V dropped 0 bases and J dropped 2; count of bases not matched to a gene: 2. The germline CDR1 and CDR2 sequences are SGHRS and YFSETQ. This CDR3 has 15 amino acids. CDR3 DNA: TGCGCCAGCAGCTTGGGGGACAGGGAGAACTATGGCTACACCTTC. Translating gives CASSLGDRENYGYTF.

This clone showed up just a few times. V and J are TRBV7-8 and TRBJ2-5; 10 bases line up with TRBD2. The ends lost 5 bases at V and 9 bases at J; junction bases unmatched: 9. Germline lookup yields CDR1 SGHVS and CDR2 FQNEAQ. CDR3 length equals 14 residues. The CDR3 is CASSPSPGTSAQYF. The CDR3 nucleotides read TGTGCCAGCAGCCCATCTCCCGGGACTAGCGCCCAGTACTTC.

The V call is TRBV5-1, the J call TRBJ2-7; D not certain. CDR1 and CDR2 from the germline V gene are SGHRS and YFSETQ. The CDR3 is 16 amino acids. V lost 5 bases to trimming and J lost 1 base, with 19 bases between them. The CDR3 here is CASRSLPQVTSYEQYF. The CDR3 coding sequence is TGCGCCAGCAGATCCCTCCCCCAGGTCACATCCTACGAGCAGTACTTC.

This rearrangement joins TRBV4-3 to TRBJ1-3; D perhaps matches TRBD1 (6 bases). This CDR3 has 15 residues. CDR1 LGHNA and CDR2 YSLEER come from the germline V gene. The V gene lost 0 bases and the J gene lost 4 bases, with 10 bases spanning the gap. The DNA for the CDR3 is TGCGCCAGCAGCCAAGATTTCAGGGGCGGAAACACCATATATTTT. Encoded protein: CASSQDFRGGNTIYF.

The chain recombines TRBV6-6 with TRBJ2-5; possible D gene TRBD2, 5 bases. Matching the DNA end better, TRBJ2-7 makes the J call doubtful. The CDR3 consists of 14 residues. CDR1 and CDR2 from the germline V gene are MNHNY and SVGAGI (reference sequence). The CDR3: CASSYSGITYEQYF. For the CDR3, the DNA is TGTGCCAGCAGTTACTCCGGGATTACCTACGAGCAGTACTTC.

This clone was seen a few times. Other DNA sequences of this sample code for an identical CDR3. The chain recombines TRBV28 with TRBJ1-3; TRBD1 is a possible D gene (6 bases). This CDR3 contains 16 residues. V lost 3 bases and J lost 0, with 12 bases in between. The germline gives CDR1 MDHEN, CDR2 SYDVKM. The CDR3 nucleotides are TGTGCCAGCAGTTTGGGCCAGGGGAGCTCTGGAAACACCATATATTTT. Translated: CASSLGQGSSGNTIYF.